This T cell receptor beta chain was sequenced in a study of response to subunit inactivated influenza vaccine. The study, taken as a whole, reports: Seasonal influenza vaccination, on each occasion, was suggested by the authors to recruit few new T cells.

Germline CDR1 reads SGHAT; CDR2 reads FQNNGV. V lost 0 bases and J lost 2; bases outside the gene matches: 2. This CDR3 comprises 16 residues. A note on this clonotype: The antigen is unknown.

TCRdb ran MiXCR on the RT-PCR reads and lists one entry per CDR3 protein. This sample has 500,000 or so distinct CDR3 sequences, with about 17% found just once. The specimen comprised CD4+ T cells sorted from PBMCs, sampled around 25 months after vaccination. The receptor was derived from a man between 50 and 69 years old who received an inactivated influenza vaccine. V gene TRBV11-2 combines with J gene TRBJ2-5; 11 nucleotides align to TRBD2. CDR3 sequence reads: CASSLEVAGGQETQYF. The DNA for the CDR3 is TGTGCCAGCAGCTTAGAGGTAGCGGGGGGGCAAGAGACCCAGTACTTC.